The rows below give T cell receptor beta chains drawn from one sample of a study of blood T cells in healthy people across ages. TCRdb re-analysed the 5' RACE reads in MiXCR, keeping a single row per CDR3 protein. The table has some 690,000 distinct CDR3 sequences, 22% seen once; the top ten hold approximately 20%. The sample taken for sequencing was blood. The receptors were sampled from a man between 70 and 80 years old in good health. Each CDR3 is given with its conserved first and last residue. The D gene is left open where the match is weak. Size is stated for part of the rows, as once, few or many counts, or as a class when the clone is expanded.

j_gene	abundance	d_gene	v_gene	CDR3nt	CDR3aa
TRBJ2-4	NA	TRBD2	TRBV28	TGTGCCAGCAGTTTATTCGGGACTAGCGGGGCAAACATTCAGTACTTC	CASSLFGTSGANIQYF
TRBJ2-1	many	NA	TRBV29-1	TGCACCGTCGGGGGCCGTAATGAGCAGTTCTTC	CTVGGRNEQFF
TRBJ1-6	NA	NA	TRBV6-5	TGTGCCAGCAGTTACTTCCTAGGACGCAATTCACCCCTCCACTTT	CASSYFLGRNSPLHF
TRBJ2-2	few	TRBD2	TRBV20-1	TGCAGTGCTAAACTAGCGGGGGGACTTAACACCGGGGAGCTGTTTTTT	CSAKLAGGLNTGELFF
TRBJ2-7	NA	TRBD1	TRBV10-3	TGTGCCACCACAGGGGGCGACGAGCAGTACTTC	CATTGGDEQYF
TRBJ2-1	many	TRBD2	TRBV20-1	TGCAGTGCTAGAACGCTAGCGGGAGCCGCATACAATGAGCAGTTCTTC	CSARTLAGAAYNEQFF
TRBJ1-1	NA	TRBD1	TRBV29-1	TGCAGCGTTGAAGACGCCGTATGGACAGGGTCCTTATCGGACACTGAAGCTTTCTTT	CSVEDAVWTGSLSDTEAFF
TRBJ2-1	few	TRBD2	TRBV11-2	TGTGCCAGCAGCACTACGGGACTAGTGATTGAGCAGTTCTTC	CASSTTGLVIEQFF
TRBJ2-7	NA	NA	TRBV7-8	TGTGCCAGCAGCTCGGACCGGCTCTACGAGCAGTACTTC	CASSSDRLYEQYF
TRBJ2-3	few	NA	TRBV3-1	TGTGCCAGCAGCCAAGATCCCGCGGCTAGCACAGATACGCAGTATTTT	CASSQDPAASTDTQYF
TRBJ2-1	NA	TRBD1	TRBV9	TGTGCCAGCAAGGGACAGTCTTCCTACAATGAGCAGTTCTTC	CASKGQSSYNEQFF
TRBJ2-1	few	TRBD1	TRBV27	TGTGCCAGCAGTTCCGACAGGGAGCTGGGCAATGAGCAGTTCTTC	CASSSDRELGNEQFF
TRBJ2-2	few	NA	TRBV15	TGTGCCACCAGCAGAGATATTCGGGCAGGGGAGCTGTTTTTT	CATSRDIRAGELFF
TRBJ2-3	NA	TRBD2	TRBV6-6	TGTGCCAGCAGGGATAGCGGGGGGCCGGACACAGATACGCAGTATTTT	CASRDSGGPDTDTQYF
TRBJ2-2	few	NA	TRBV5-1	TGCGCCAGCAGCTTAGCCACCGGGGACACCGGGGAGCTGTTTTTT	CASSLATGDTGELFF
TRBJ2-5	few	NA	TRBV5-1	TGCGCCAGCAGCTTCGACAGTGAGACCCAGTACTTC	CASSFDSETQYF
TRBJ1-1	NA	TRBD1	TRBV20-1	TGCAGTGCCACTAAGCAACAGGGGACGGGCACTGAAGCTTTCTTT	CSATKQQGTGTEAFF
TRBJ2-1	NA	TRBD2	TRBV28	TGTGCCAGCAGGCCGGGGGGACTAGCGGGCAGTGAGCAGTTCTTC	CASRPGGLAGSEQFF
TRBJ2-3	many	TRBD2	TRBV13	TGTGCCAGCAGCTTGGCTAGCGGGATCACAGATACGCAGTATTTT	CASSLASGITDTQYF
TRBJ1-4	NA	NA	TRBV29-1	TGCAGCGTAGTAGACAGGCGGGGTCTGTTTTTT	CSVVDRRGLFF
TRBJ2-3	NA	NA	TRBV5-1	TGCGCCAGCAGCTGGTCCAGGGGAGTTGGAGATACGCAGTATTTT	CASSWSRGVGDTQYF
TRBJ1-3	NA	NA	TRBV7-6	TGTGCCAGCAGCCCCGGGACAAGCTCTGGAAACACCATATATTTT	CASSPGTSSGNTIYF
TRBJ2-7	many	NA	TRBV4-2	TGTGCCAGCAGCCTCGAGTGGGCGCGTTCGACAGTCTACGAGCAGTACTTC	CASSLEWARSTVYEQYF
TRBJ1-2	NA	NA	TRBV5-1	TGCGCCAGCAGCGGGAATAACTATGGCTACACCTTC	CASSGNNYGYTF
TRBJ2-7	many	TRBD1	TRBV29-1	TGCAGCGTACCCGGGACAGGCTCCTACGAGCAGTACTTC	CSVPGTGSYEQYF
TRBJ1-3	NA	NA	TRBV12-3/TRBV12-4	TGTGCCAGCAGTTTAGGCTTGTTTTCTGGAAACACCATATATTTT	CASSLGLFSGNTIYF
TRBJ2-1	NA	TRBD1	TRBV20-1	TGCAGTGCTAGAGATCCGGGACAGGAATACAATGAGCAGTTCTTC	CSARDPGQEYNEQFF
TRBJ1-1	NA	NA	TRBV12-3/TRBV12-4	TGTGCCAGCAGTTTTCGGAGGACTGAAGCTTTCTTT	CASSFRRTEAFF
TRBJ1-2	NA	TRBD1	TRBV5-5	TGTGCCAGCAGCCTAGGGACAGTAACCTTCGGCTACACCTTC	CASSLGTVTFGYTF
TRBJ2-2	NA	NA	TRBV28	TGTGCCAGCAGTTTAAGACTAGTTACCGGGGAGCTGTTTTTT	CASSLRLVTGELFF
TRBJ1-2	NA	TRBD1	TRBV3-1	TGTGCCAGCAGCCGCCCGACAGGGGCCAACTATGGCTACACCTTC	CASSRPTGANYGYTF
TRBJ1-1	NA	TRBD1	TRBV18	TGTGCCAGCTCACCCTACGGACAGGCGAACACTGAAGCTTTCTTT	CASSPYGQANTEAFF
TRBJ1-2	NA	NA	TRBV4-3	TGCGCCAGCAGCCAAGGGCATGGCTACACCTTC	CASSQGHGYTF
TRBJ1-2	few	TRBD1	TRBV29-1	TGCAGCGTTGAAGACCCCGGGACAGGGGGTTATGGCTACACCTTC	CSVEDPGTGGYGYTF
TRBJ2-1	few	NA	TRBV19	TGTGCCAGTAGTATAGAGGCGAGGGGCGGGGTGGCATACAATGAGCAGTTCTTC	CASSIEARGGVAYNEQFF
TRBJ1-2	NA	NA	TRBV6-5	TGTGCCAGCAGTCGCCTGGGCAGACCCTCTGGCTACACCTTC	CASSRLGRPSGYTF
TRBJ2-1	once	TRBD2	TRBV20-1	TGCAGTGCTCGGCGACTAGCGGGAACGTCGGAGCAGTTCTTC	CSARRLAGTSEQFF
TRBJ2-2	NA	NA	TRBV20-1	TGCAGTGCTAGAGAGAGTCAGGGGAACACCGGGGAGCTGTTTTTT	CSARESQGNTGELFF
TRBJ2-7	NA	TRBD2	TRBV20-1	TGCAGTGCTAGGCTCCCTAGCGGATTCTACGAGCAGTACTTC	CSARLPSGFYEQYF
TRBJ1-2	NA	NA	TRBV28	TGTGCCAGCAGTCTAAAACAAGAATATGGCTACACCTTC	CASSLKQEYGYTF
TRBJ2-3	NA	TRBD2	TRBV7-3	TGTGCCAGCAGCTCATCCGGGACTAACCTTGATACGCAGTATTTT	CASSSSGTNLDTQYF
TRBJ2-1	NA	NA	TRBV20-1	TGCAGTGTGTCATTCCTCAACTCCTACAATGAGCAGTTCTTC	CSVSFLNSYNEQFF